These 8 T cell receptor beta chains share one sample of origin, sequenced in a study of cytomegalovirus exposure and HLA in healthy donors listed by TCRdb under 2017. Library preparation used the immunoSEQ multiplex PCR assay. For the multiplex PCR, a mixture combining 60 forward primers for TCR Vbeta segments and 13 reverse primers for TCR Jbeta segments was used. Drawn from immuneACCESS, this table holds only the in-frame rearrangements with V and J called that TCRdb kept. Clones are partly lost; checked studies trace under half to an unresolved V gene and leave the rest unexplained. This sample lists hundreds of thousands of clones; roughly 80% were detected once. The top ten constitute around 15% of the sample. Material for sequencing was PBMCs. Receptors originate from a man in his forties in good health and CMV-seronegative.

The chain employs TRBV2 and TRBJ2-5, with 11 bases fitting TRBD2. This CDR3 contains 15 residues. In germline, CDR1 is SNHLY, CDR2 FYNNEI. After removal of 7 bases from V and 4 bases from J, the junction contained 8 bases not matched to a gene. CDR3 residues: CASTVAGGRGETQYF. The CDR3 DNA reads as TGTGCCAGCACCGTAGCGGGAGGGAGGGGAGAGACCCAGTACTTC.

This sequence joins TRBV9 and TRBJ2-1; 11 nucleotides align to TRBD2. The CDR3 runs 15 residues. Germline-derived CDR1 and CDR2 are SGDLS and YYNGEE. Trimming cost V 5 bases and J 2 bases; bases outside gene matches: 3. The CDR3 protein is CASSSGRVTYNEQFF. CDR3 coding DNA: TGTGCCAGCAGTAGCGGGAGGGTTACCTACAATGAGCAGTTCTTC.

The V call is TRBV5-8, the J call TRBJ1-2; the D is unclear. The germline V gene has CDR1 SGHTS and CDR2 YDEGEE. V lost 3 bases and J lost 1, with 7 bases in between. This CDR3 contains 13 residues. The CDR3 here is CASSYTVNYGYTF. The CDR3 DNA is TGTGCCAGCAGCTATACGGTTAACTATGGCTACACCTTC.

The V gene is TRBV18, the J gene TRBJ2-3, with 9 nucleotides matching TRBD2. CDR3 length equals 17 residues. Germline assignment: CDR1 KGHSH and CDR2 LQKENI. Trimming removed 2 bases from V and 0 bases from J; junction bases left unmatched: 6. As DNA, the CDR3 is TGTGCCAGCTCACCAAAGTCTAGCGGGATTAGCACAGATACGCAGTATTTT. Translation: CASSPKSSGISTDTQYF.

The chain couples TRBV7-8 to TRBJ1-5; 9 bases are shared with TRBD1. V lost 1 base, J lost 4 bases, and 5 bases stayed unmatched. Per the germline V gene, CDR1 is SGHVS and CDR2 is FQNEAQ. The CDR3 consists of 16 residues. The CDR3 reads CASSLGTGAANQPQHF. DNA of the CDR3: TGTGCCAGCAGCTTAGGGACAGGGGCGGCAAATCAGCCCCAGCATTTT.

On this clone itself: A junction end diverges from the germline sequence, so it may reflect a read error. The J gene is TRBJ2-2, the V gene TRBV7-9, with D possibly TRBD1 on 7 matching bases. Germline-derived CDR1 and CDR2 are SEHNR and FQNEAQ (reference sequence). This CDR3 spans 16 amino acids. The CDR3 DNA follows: TGTTCCAGCAGCGTGACAGGGCTGCGGGGCACCGGGGAGCTGTTTTTT. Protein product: CSSSVTGLRGTGELFF.

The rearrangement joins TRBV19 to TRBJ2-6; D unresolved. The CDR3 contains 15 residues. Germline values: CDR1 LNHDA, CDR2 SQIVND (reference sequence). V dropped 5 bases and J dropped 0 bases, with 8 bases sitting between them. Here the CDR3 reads CASSEQLSGANVLTF. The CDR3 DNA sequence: TGTGCCAGTAGTGAACAGCTCTCTGGGGCCAACGTCCTGACTTTC.

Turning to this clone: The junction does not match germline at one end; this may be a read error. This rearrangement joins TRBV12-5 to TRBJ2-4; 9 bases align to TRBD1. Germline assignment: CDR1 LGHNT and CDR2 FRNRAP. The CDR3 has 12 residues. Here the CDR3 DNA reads TGTGCTAGTGGTACTGGACAGGGGCATGTGGACTTC. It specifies CASGTGQGHVDF.